This paragraph covers one T cell receptor (beta chain) sequence. Other DNA sequences in the sample encode the same CDR3. This entry comes from a study of shared clonotypes between healthy human individuals. V lost 3 bases to trimming and J lost 8 bases; unmatched junction nucleotides: 4. The CDR3 runs to 14 residues. Germline V gives CDR1 SGHRS, CDR2 YFSETQ. Deep-level settings were used for running the assay. Clones were sequenced by immunoSEQ multiplex PCR, and TCRdb holds only the in-frame ones, with some missing. This table holds about 1 million clones, about three quarters found once. This chain uses TRBV5-1 with TRBJ1-4, with 10 bases aligning to TRBD1. The sequenced sample was memory CD4+ T cells sorted from blood. The subset denotes: CD45RA-negative fraction. The origin of this receptor is a man aged 18 to 29 in good health. The CDR3 nucleotides read TGCGCCAGCAGCTCCGGACAGGGGGACGAAAAACTGTTTTTT. As protein: CASSSGQGDEKLFF.